The TCR beta chain under discussion was sequenced for a study of STAT5B mutations in CD4+ large granular lymphocyte leukemia. The protocol was immunoSEQ multiplex PCR, while the TCRdb copy is restricted to in-frame clones and leaves out a portion. The sample includes approximately 49,000 clones, under 80% seen only once; the top ten take approximately 1.5%. V was cut by 0 bases and J by 0 bases, with 7 bases left in between. The CDR3 covers 16 residues. Looked up from germline, CDR1 is SGDLS and CDR2 is YYNGEE. Study-wide results and limits: 8/27 top patient clones versus 2/35 control clones were TRBV06-family.

To note about this clone: Its antigen remains unknown.

This receptor was taken from a human donor in good health. Material for sequencing was CD4+ T cells from blood buffy coats. This chain joins TRBV9 and TRBJ2-6; no firm D call. In nucleotides, the CDR3 is TGTGCCAGCAGCGTAGCTACTGGCTCTGGGGCCAACGTCCTGACTTTC. Protein sequence: CASSVATGSGANVLTF.